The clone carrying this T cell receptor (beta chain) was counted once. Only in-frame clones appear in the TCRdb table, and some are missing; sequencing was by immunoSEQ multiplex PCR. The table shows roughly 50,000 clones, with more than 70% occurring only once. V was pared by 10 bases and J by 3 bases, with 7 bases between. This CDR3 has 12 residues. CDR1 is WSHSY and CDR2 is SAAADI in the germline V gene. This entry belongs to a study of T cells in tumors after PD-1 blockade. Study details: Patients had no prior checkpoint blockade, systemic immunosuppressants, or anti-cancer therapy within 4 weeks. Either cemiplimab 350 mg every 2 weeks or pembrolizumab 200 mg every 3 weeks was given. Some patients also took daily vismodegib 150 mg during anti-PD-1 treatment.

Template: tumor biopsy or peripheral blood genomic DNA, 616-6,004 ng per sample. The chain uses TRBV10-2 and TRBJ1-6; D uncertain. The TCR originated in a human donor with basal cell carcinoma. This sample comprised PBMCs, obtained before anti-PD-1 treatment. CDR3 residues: CATGNYNSPLHF. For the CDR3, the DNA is TGCGCCACCGGGAACTATAATTCACCCCTCCACTTT.